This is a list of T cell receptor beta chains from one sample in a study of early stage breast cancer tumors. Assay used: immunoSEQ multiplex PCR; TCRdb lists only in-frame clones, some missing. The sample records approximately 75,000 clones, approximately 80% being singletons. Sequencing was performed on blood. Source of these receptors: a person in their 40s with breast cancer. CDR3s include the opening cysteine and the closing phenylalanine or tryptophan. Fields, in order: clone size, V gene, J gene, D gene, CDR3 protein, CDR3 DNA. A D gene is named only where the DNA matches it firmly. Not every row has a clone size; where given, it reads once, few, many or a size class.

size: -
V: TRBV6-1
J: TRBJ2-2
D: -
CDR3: CASSEAGGPGELFF
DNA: TGTGCCAGCAGTGAAGCAGGAGGGCCCGGGGAGCTGTTTTTT

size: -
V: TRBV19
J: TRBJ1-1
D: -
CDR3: CASSIKPIGDTVNTEAFF
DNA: TGTGCCAGTAGTATTAAACCGATCGGGGACACTGTGAACACTGAAGCTTTCTTT

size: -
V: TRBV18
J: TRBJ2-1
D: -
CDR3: CASSPNGDPRNEQFF
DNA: TGTGCCAGCTCACCAAACGGGGACCCTAGGAATGAGCAGTTCTTC

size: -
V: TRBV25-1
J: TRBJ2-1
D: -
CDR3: CASTYRSSSYNEQFF
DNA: TGTGCCAGCACCTACCGCTCTAGCTCCTACAATGAGCAGTTCTTC

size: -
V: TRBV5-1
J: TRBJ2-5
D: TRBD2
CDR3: CASSFRGPGGGETQYF
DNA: TGCGCCAGCAGCTTTCGGGGCCCGGGAGGGGGAGAGACCCAGTACTTC

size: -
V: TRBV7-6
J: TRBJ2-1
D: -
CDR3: CASSGSGSYNEQFF
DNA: TGTGCCAGCAGCGGTAGCGGTTCCTACAATGAGCAGTTCTTC

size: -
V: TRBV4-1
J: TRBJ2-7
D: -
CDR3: CASSQGSQTLSYEQYF
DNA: TGCGCCAGCAGCCAAGGCTCCCAGACCCTCTCCTACGAGCAGTACTTC

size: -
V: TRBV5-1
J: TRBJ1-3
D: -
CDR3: CASSPAPDVSGNTIYF
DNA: TGCGCCAGCAGCCCGGCCCCGGACGTATCTGGAAACACCATATATTTT

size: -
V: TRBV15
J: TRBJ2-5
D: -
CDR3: CATSSRRGKETQYF
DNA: TGTGCCACCAGCTCCAGAAGGGGAAAAGAGACCCAGTACTTC

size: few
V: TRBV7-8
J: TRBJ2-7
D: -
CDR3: CASSLERRGEQYF
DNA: TGTGCCAGCAGCCTAGAGAGGCGGGGAGAGCAGTACTTC

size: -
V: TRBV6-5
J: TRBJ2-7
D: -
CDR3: CASSPGLNYEQYF
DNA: TGTGCCAGCAGTCCCGGGCTCAACTACGAGCAGTACTTC

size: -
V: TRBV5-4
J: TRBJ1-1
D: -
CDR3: CASSSRPGGNTEAFF
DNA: TGTGCCAGCAGCTCCCGCCCGGGGGGGAACACTGAAGCTTTCTTT

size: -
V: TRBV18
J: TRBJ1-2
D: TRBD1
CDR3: CASSPGQGFGYTF
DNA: TGTGCCAGCTCACCGGGACAGGGGTTTGGCTACACCTTC